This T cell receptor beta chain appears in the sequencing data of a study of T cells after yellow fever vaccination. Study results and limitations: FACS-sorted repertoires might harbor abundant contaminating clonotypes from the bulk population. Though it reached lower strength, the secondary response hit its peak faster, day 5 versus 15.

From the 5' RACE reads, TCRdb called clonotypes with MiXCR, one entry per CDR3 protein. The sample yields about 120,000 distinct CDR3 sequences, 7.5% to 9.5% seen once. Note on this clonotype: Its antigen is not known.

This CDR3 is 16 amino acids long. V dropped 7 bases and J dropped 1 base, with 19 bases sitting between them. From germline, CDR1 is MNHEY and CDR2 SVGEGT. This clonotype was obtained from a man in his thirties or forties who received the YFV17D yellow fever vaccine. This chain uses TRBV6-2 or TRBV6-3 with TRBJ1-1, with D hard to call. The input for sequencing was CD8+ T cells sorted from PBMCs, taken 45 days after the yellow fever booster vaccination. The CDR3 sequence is CASTPQRGRGNTEAFF. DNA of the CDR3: TGTGCCAGCACCCCCCAAAGAGGGCGCGGGAACACTGAAGCTTTCTTT.